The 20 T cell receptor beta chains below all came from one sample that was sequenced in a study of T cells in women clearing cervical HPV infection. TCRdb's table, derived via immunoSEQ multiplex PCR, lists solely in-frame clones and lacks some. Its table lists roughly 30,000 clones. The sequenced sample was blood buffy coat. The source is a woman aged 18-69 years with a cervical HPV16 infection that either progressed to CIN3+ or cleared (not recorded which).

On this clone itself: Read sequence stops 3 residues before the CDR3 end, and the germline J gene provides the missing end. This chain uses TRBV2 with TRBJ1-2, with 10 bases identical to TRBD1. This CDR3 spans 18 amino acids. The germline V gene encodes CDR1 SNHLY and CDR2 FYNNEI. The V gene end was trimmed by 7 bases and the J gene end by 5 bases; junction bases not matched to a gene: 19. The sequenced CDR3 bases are TGTGCCAGCAAGGTCCGGTCGGACAGGGGGATGGGTGTATATGGC. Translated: CASKVRSDRGMGVYG. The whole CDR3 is CASKVRSDRGMGVYGYTF.

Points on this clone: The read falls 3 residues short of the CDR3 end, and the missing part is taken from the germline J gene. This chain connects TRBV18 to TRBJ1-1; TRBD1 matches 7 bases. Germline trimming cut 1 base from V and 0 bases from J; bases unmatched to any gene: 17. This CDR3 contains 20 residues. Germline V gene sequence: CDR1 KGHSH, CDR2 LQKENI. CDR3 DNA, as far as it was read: TGTGCCAGCTCACCACAGCTTCTGGGGACAGCATTCAACGTGAACACTGAA. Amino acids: CASSPQLLGTAFNVNTE. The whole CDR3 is CASSPQLLGTAFNVNTEAFF.

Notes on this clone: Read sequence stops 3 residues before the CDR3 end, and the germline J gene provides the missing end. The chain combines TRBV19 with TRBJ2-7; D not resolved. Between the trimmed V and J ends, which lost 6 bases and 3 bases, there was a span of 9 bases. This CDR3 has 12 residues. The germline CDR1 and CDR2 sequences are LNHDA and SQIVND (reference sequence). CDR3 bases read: TGTGCCAGTAGAGGCTCCCACTACGAG. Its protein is CASRGSHYE. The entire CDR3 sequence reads CASRGSHYEQYF.

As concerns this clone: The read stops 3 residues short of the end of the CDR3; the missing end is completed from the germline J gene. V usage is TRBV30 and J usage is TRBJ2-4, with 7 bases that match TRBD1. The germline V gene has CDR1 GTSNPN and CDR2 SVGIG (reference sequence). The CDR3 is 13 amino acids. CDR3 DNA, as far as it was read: TGTGCCTGGAGCAACCGGGACAGTGGCGGT. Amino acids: CAWSNRDSGG. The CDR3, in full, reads CAWSNRDSGGQYF.

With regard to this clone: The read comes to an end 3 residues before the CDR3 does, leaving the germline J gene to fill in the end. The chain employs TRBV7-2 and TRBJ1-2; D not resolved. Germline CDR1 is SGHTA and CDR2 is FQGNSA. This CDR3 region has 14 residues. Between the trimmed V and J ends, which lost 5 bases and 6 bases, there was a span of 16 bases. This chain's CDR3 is CASSPQGGFNGYTF. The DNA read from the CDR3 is TGTGCCAGCAGCCCACAAGGAGGGTTTAATGGC.

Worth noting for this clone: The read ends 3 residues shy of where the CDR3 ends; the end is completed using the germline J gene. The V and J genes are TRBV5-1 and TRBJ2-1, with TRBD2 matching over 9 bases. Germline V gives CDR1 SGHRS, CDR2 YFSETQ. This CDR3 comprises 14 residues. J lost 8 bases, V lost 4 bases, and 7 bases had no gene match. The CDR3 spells CASSAGTSPHEQFF. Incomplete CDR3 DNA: TGCGCCAGCAGCGCCGGGACTAGCCCCCATGAG.

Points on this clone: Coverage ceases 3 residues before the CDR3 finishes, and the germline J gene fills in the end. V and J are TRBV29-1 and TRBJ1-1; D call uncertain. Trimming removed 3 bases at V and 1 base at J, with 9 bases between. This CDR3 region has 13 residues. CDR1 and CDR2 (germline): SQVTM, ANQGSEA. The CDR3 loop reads CSVDGSSNTEAFF. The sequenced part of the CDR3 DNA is TGCAGCGTTGATGGTAGCTCGAACACTGAA.

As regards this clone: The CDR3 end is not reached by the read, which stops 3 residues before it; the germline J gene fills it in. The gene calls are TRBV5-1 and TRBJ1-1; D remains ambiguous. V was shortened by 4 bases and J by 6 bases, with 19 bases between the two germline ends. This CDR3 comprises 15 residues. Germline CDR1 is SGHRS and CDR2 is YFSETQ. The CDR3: CASSHGRGLGPEAFF. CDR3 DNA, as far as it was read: TGCGCCAGCAGCCATGGAAGAGGGTTAGGTCCTGAA.

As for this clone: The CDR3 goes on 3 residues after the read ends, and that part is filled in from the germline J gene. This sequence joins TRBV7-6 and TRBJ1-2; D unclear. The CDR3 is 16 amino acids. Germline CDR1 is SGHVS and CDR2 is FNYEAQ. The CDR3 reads CASSLGTSGRAGDYTF. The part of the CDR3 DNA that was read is TGTGCCAGCAGCTTAGGGACTAGCGGGAGGGCGGGCGAC.

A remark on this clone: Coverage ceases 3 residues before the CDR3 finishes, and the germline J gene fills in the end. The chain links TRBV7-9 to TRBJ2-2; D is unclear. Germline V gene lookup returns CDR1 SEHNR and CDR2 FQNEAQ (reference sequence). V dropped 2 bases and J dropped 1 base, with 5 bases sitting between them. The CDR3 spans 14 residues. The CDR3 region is CASSLSQNTGELFF. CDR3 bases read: TGTGCCAGCAGCTTATCCCAGAACACCGGGGAG.

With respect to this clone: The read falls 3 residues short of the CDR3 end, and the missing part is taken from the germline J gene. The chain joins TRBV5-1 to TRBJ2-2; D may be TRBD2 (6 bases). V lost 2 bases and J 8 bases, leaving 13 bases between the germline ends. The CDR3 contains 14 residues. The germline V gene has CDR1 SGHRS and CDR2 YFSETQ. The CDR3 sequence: CASSFPDGGGELFF. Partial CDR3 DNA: TGCGCCAGCAGCTTCCCCGATGGAGGGGGGGAG.

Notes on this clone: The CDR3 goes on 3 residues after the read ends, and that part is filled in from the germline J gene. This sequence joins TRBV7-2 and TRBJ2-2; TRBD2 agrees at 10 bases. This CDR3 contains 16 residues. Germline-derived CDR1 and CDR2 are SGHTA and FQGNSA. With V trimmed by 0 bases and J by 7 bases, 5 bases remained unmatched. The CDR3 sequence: CASSLALAGYGGELFF. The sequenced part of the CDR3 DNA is TGTGCCAGCAGCTTAGCACTAGCGGGATACGGCGGGGAG.

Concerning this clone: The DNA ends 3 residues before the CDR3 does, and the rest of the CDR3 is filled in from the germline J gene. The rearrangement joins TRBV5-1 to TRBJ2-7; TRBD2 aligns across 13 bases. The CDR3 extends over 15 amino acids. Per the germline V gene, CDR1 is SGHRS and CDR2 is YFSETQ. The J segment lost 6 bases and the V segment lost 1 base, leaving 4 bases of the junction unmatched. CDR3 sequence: CASSLWTSGSPEQYF. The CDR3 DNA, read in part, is TGCGCCAGCAGCTTGTGGACTAGCGGGAGCCCCGAG.

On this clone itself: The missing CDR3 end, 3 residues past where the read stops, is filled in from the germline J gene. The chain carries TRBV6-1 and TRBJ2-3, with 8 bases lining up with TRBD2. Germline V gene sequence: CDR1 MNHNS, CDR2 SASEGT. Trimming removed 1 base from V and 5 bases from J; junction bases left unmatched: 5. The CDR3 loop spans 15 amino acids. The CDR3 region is CASSEGIGRGDTQYF. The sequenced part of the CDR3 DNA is TGTGCCAGCAGTGAAGGTATCGGGAGGGGAGATACG.

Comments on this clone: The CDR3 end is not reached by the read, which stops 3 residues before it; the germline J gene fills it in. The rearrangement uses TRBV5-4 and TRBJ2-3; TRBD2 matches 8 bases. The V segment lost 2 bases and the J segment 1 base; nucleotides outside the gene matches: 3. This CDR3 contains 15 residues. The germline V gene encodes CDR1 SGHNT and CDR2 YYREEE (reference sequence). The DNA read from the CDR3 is TGTGCCAGCAGCTTAGTGACTAGCGGCACAGATACG. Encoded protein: CASSLVTSGTDT. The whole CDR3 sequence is CASSLVTSGTDTQYF.

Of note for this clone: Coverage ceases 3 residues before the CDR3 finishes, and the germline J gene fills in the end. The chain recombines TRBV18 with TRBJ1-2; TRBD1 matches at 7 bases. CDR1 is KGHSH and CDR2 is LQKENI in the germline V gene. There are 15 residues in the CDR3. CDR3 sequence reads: CASSPSGRGLGDYTF. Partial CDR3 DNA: TGTGCCAGCTCACCTTCGGGCAGGGGGTTAGGCGAC.

CDR3 loop: CASSFVGAYNEQFF. CDR3 DNA, as far as it was read: TGTGCCAGCAGCTTCGTAGGGGCCTACAATGAG. J is TRBJ2-1 and V is TRBV7-8; D is perhaps TRBD1 (5 bases). The read stops 3 residues short of the end of the CDR3; the missing end is completed from the germline J gene. The length of the CDR3 is 14 residues. CDR1 and CDR2 (germline): SGHVS, FQNEAQ. Trimming took 3 bases from V and 2 from J, leaving 8 bases between them.

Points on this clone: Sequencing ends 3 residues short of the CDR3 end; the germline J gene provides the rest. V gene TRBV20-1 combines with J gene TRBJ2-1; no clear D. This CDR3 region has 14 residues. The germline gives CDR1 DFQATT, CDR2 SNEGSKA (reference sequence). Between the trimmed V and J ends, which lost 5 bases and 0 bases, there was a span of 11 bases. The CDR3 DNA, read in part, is TGCAGTGCTGAAGCCACGAGCTCCTACAATGAG. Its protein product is CSAEATSSYNE. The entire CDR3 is CSAEATSSYNEQFF.

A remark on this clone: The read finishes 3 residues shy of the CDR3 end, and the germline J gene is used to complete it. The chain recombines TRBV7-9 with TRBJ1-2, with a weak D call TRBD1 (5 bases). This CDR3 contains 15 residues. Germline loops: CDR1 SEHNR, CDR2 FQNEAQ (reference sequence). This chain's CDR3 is CASSGLAGVYNDYTF. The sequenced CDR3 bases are TGTGCCAGCAGCGGACTAGCGGGGGTTTACAATGAC. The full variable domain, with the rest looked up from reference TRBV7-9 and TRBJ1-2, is DTGVSQNPRHKITKRGQNVTFRCDPISEHNRLYWYRQTLGQGPEFLTYFQNEAQLEKSRLLSDRFSAERPKGSFSTLEIQRTEQGDSAMYLCASSGLAGVYNDYTFGSGTRLTVV.

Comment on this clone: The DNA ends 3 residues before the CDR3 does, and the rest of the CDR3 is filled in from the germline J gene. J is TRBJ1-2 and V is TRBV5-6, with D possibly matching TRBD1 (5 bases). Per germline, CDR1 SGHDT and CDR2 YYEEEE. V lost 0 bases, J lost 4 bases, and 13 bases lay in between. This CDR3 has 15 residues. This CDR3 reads CASSLGWGALYGYTF. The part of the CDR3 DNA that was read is TGTGCCAGCAGCTTGGGTTGGGGCGCTCTCTATGGC.